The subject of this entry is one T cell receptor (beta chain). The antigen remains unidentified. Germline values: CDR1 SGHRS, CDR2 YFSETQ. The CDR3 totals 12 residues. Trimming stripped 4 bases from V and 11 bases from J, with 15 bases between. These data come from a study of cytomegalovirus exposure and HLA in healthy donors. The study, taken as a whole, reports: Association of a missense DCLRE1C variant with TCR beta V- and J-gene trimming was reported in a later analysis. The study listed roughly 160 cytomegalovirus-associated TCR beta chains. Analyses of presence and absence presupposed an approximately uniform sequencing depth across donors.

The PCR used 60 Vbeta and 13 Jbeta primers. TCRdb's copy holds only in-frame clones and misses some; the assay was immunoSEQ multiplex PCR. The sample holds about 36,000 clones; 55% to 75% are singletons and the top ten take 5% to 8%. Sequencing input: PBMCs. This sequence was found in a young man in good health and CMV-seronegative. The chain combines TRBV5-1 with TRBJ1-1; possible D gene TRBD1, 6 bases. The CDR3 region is CASSLYGGLAFF. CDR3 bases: TGCGCCAGCAGCCTTTACGGGGGGCTGGCTTTCTTT.